This TCR beta chain originates from a study of blood T cell repertoires in COVID-19. The assay was immunoSEQ multiplex PCR, and TCRdb's table has in-frame clones only and misses some. Of hundreds of thousands of clones detected, over 75% appear once; the ten largest clones hold around 8%. The germline CDR1 and CDR2 sequences are SQVTM and ANQGSEA. The length of the CDR3 is 11 residues. V lost 4 bases and J lost 5; bases outside the gene matches: 1. This chain joins TRBV29-1 and TRBJ2-7; 8 positions match TRBD1. This TCR was sampled from a woman at least 80 years old with acute or convalescent COVID-19. Sequenced: peripheral blood. In DNA form, the CDR3 reads TGCAGCGTTGGGACAGGGAACGAGCAGTACTTC. As protein: CSVGTGNEQYF.